Listed below are T cell receptor beta chains from one sample, sequenced in a study of blood T cell repertoires in COVID-19. Libraries were prepared by immunoSEQ multiplex PCR; TCRdb keeps only in-frame clonotypes and omits some of them. The sample holds approximately 220,000 clones, roughly 90% seen once. The sequenced sample consisted of PBMCs or T cells enriched from blood (not recorded which). These receptors were taken from a woman aged 25 to 39 with acute COVID-19. The CDR3 runs from the conserved cysteine through the conserved F or W. The D gene is left open where the match is weak. Clone size is shown for a subset of rows, as once, few, many or a class of expanded clone.

d_gene: NA; v_gene: TRBV13; abundance: NA; j_gene: TRBJ1-3; CDR3nt: TGTGCCAGCAGCTTAGTGACAACCGAACGGTCGAACACCATATATTTT; CDR3aa: CASSLVTTERSNTIYF
d_gene: TRBD2; v_gene: TRBV19; abundance: NA; j_gene: TRBJ2-7; CDR3nt: TGTGCCAGTAGCCCCGGGAGGGACTACGAGCAGTACTTC; CDR3aa: CASSPGRDYEQYF
d_gene: TRBD1; v_gene: TRBV10-3; abundance: NA; j_gene: TRBJ2-6; CDR3nt: TGTGCCATCAGTGAGAACCCGGGACAGGTCTCTGGGGCCAACGTCCTGACTTTC; CDR3aa: CAISENPGQVSGANVLTF
d_gene: TRBD1; v_gene: TRBV10-3; abundance: NA; j_gene: TRBJ1-1; CDR3nt: TGTGCCACCCTTGGGACAGCAACGTCAATGAACACTGAAGCTTTCTTT; CDR3aa: CATLGTATSMNTEAFF
d_gene: NA; v_gene: TRBV9; abundance: NA; j_gene: TRBJ1-1; CDR3nt: TGTGCCAGCAGCGTAGGGGGGCACACTGAAGCTTTCTTT; CDR3aa: CASSVGGHTEAFF
d_gene: NA; v_gene: TRBV3-1/TRBV3-2; abundance: NA; j_gene: TRBJ2-7; CDR3nt: TGTGCCAGCAGCCAACAAGCTGGACTCTCCGAGCAGTACTTC; CDR3aa: CASSQQAGLSEQYF
d_gene: NA; v_gene: TRBV10-3; abundance: NA; j_gene: TRBJ1-5; CDR3nt: TGTGCCATCAGCTTGACAGGCGAGGGCAATCAGCCCCAGCATTTT; CDR3aa: CAISLTGEGNQPQHF
d_gene: NA; v_gene: TRBV9; abundance: NA; j_gene: TRBJ2-7; CDR3nt: TGTGCCAGCAGCGCCACCGGGACAAACTACGAGCAGTACTTC; CDR3aa: CASSATGTNYEQYF
d_gene: TRBD1; v_gene: TRBV7-6; abundance: NA; j_gene: TRBJ2-3; CDR3nt: TGTGCCAGCACCGGGGGGACAGGGGACCGGGCGCAGTATTTT; CDR3aa: CASTGGTGDRAQYF
d_gene: TRBD1; v_gene: TRBV4-2; abundance: NA; j_gene: TRBJ1-5; CDR3nt: TGTGCCAGCAGCCAAGCGGGACAGCTATTAGGGCCCCAGCATTTT; CDR3aa: CASSQAGQLLGPQHF
d_gene: NA; v_gene: TRBV7-9; abundance: NA; j_gene: TRBJ1-3; CDR3nt: TGTGCCAGCAGCCCCCCCCTACTCTCTGGAAACACCATATATTTT; CDR3aa: CASSPPLLSGNTIYF
d_gene: NA; v_gene: TRBV14; abundance: once; j_gene: TRBJ1-6; CDR3nt: TGTGCCAGCAGCCAAGTAGGGGGAGGGCGCCCCTATAATTCACCCCTCCACTTT; CDR3aa: CASSQVGGGRPYNSPLHF
d_gene: TRBD2; v_gene: TRBV5-1; abundance: NA; j_gene: TRBJ2-2; CDR3nt: TGCGCCAGCAGCTTTCGACTAGCAAACACCGGGGAGCTGTTTTTT; CDR3aa: CASSFRLANTGELFF
d_gene: NA; v_gene: TRBV5-4; abundance: once; j_gene: TRBJ2-1; CDR3nt: TGTGCCAGCAGCTATGGGTTGCAGGTGCAGTTCTTC; CDR3aa: CASSYGLQVQFF
d_gene: TRBD1; v_gene: TRBV5-4; abundance: few; j_gene: TRBJ1-1; CDR3nt: TGTGCCAGCAGCATAGGACAGGGCGCGACTGAAGCTTTCTTT; CDR3aa: CASSIGQGATEAFF
d_gene: TRBD2; v_gene: TRBV19; abundance: NA; j_gene: TRBJ2-1; CDR3nt: TGTGCCAGTAGTATGGCGGGGGGTACCAATGAGCAGTTCTTC; CDR3aa: CASSMAGGTNEQFF
d_gene: NA; v_gene: TRBV10-1; abundance: NA; j_gene: TRBJ2-7; CDR3nt: TGCGCCAGCAGTGAGTCGCTGGGCCCCTACGAGCAGTACTTC; CDR3aa: CASSESLGPYEQYF
d_gene: NA; v_gene: TRBV18; abundance: NA; j_gene: TRBJ1-5; CDR3nt: TGTGCCAGCTCACCACGAGGGCCTCCGAGCAATCAGCCCCAGCATTTT; CDR3aa: CASSPRGPPSNQPQHF
d_gene: NA; v_gene: TRBV19; abundance: few; j_gene: TRBJ1-4; CDR3nt: TGTGCCAGCACCCGGGGAACCCGTAATGAAAAACTGTTTTTT; CDR3aa: CASTRGTRNEKLFF
d_gene: TRBD2; v_gene: TRBV15; abundance: once; j_gene: TRBJ2-7; CDR3nt: TGTGCCACCACCGAACTGGCGGGGGAGTTCTACGAGCAGTACTTC; CDR3aa: CATTELAGEFYEQYF
d_gene: NA; v_gene: TRBV19; abundance: once; j_gene: TRBJ1-5; CDR3nt: TGTGCCAGTAGTCCAACAGGGCCCCATCAGCCCCAGCATTTT; CDR3aa: CASSPTGPHQPQHF
d_gene: TRBD1; v_gene: TRBV11-3; abundance: NA; j_gene: TRBJ1-6; CDR3nt: TGTGCCAGCAGCCAAGGACAGGATTCACCCCTCCACTTT; CDR3aa: CASSQGQDSPLHF
d_gene: NA; v_gene: TRBV2; abundance: NA; j_gene: TRBJ1-1; CDR3nt: TGTGCCAAACGACACCGAGCTGTGAACACTGAAGCTTTCTTT; CDR3aa: CAKRHRAVNTEAFF
d_gene: NA; v_gene: TRBV6-2/TRBV6-3; abundance: once; j_gene: TRBJ1-1; CDR3nt: TGTGCCAGCAGTTACTCGAGTGTTCACACTGAAGCTTTCTTT; CDR3aa: CASSYSSVHTEAFF
d_gene: NA; v_gene: TRBV9; abundance: NA; j_gene: TRBJ2-1; CDR3nt: TGTGCCAGCAGCCCCTCCCCAGGGTATGAGCAGTTCTTC; CDR3aa: CASSPSPGYEQFF
d_gene: TRBD1; v_gene: TRBV27; abundance: NA; j_gene: TRBJ1-5; CDR3nt: TGTGCCAGCAGAGGGGGCGCAGGTCAGCCCCAGCATTTT; CDR3aa: CASRGGAGQPQHF
d_gene: TRBD1; v_gene: TRBV6-5; abundance: NA; j_gene: TRBJ1-4; CDR3nt: TGTGCCAGCAGTTGGGACAGGGGTAATGAAAAACTGTTTTTT; CDR3aa: CASSWDRGNEKLFF
d_gene: TRBD1; v_gene: TRBV5-4; abundance: NA; j_gene: TRBJ1-1; CDR3nt: TGTGCCAGCAGCTTGGGAACTAAAGGGACAGGGAGTGGGAACACTGAAGCTTTCTTT; CDR3aa: CASSLGTKGTGSGNTEAFF
d_gene: TRBD2; v_gene: TRBV29-1; abundance: NA; j_gene: TRBJ2-3; CDR3nt: TGCAGCGTTGAAGGGCTAGCGGCCCCAGATACGCAGTATTTT; CDR3aa: CSVEGLAAPDTQYF
d_gene: TRBD1; v_gene: TRBV12-3/TRBV12-4; abundance: NA; j_gene: TRBJ1-2; CDR3nt: TGTGCCAGCATCCAGACAGGGCGTTGGGGCTACACCTTC; CDR3aa: CASIQTGRWGYTF
d_gene: NA; v_gene: TRBV19; abundance: NA; j_gene: TRBJ1-1; CDR3nt: TGTGCCAGTAGTATCGGGGCTGAAGCTTTCTTT; CDR3aa: CASSIGAEAFF
d_gene: NA; v_gene: TRBV5-4; abundance: few; j_gene: TRBJ1-1; CDR3nt: TGTGCCAGCAGCTTGGACAGGGCGGCCACTGAAGCTTTCTTT; CDR3aa: CASSLDRAATEAFF
d_gene: TRBD1; v_gene: TRBV13; abundance: NA; j_gene: TRBJ1-1; CDR3nt: TGTGCCAGCAGCTTAATGCAGGGGGTCGGGACTGAAGCTTTCTTT; CDR3aa: CASSLMQGVGTEAFF
d_gene: NA; v_gene: TRBV15; abundance: NA; j_gene: TRBJ2-5; CDR3nt: TGTGCCACCAGCAGAGGGCCGCCGAGGCCCCAAGAGACCCAGTACTTC; CDR3aa: CATSRGPPRPQETQYF
d_gene: NA; v_gene: TRBV12-3/TRBV12-4; abundance: NA; j_gene: TRBJ1-2; CDR3nt: TGTGCCAGCAACCGGGATTTCTATGGCTACACCTTC; CDR3aa: CASNRDFYGYTF
d_gene: NA; v_gene: TRBV6-5; abundance: NA; j_gene: TRBJ1-5; CDR3nt: TGTGCCAGCAGTTTCTCGGATAGGGGGCAGCCCCAGCATTTT; CDR3aa: CASSFSDRGQPQHF
d_gene: NA; v_gene: TRBV29-1; abundance: few; j_gene: TRBJ1-1; CDR3nt: TGCAGCGTACGACAGTTCGAAGCTTTCTTT; CDR3aa: CSVRQFEAFF
d_gene: NA; v_gene: TRBV3-1/TRBV3-2; abundance: NA; j_gene: TRBJ1-6; CDR3nt: TGTGCCAGCAGCCCTAGGCTGGGTTCCTATAATTCACCCCTCCACTTT; CDR3aa: CASSPRLGSYNSPLHF
d_gene: NA; v_gene: TRBV6-4; abundance: once; j_gene: TRBJ1-2; CDR3nt: TGTGCCAGCAGGCCAACAGGGAACTATGGCTACACCTTC; CDR3aa: CASRPTGNYGYTF
d_gene: NA; v_gene: TRBV4-1; abundance: NA; j_gene: TRBJ1-5; CDR3nt: TGCGCCAGCAGCCAAGGGGGGCTCCAGCATTTT; CDR3aa: CASSQGGLQHF
d_gene: NA; v_gene: TRBV29-1; abundance: NA; j_gene: TRBJ1-3; CDR3nt: TGCAGCGCCCGACTGATCTCTGGAAACACCATATATTTT; CDR3aa: CSARLISGNTIYF
d_gene: NA; v_gene: TRBV5-4; abundance: NA; j_gene: TRBJ1-2; CDR3nt: TGTGCCAGCAGCGTGTCGGGCTATGGCTACACCTTC; CDR3aa: CASSVSGYGYTF
d_gene: NA; v_gene: TRBV19; abundance: NA; j_gene: TRBJ2-7; CDR3nt: TGTGCCAGTAGCCTTGACTACCGAGAAAGCTACGAGCAGTACTTC; CDR3aa: CASSLDYRESYEQYF
d_gene: TRBD1; v_gene: TRBV5-5; abundance: NA; j_gene: TRBJ1-2; CDR3nt: TGTGCCAGCAGCTCGGGACAGATTGAGACCCATGGCTACACCTTC; CDR3aa: CASSSGQIETHGYTF
d_gene: TRBD1; v_gene: TRBV10-3; abundance: once; j_gene: TRBJ1-2; CDR3nt: TGTGCCATCAGTGTGAACAGGGGGGACTATGGCTACACCTTC; CDR3aa: CAISVNRGDYGYTF
d_gene: NA; v_gene: TRBV27; abundance: NA; j_gene: TRBJ2-2; CDR3nt: TGTGCCAGCAGTTTCAGACGGGGTACCGGGGAGCTGTTTTTT; CDR3aa: CASSFRRGTGELFF
d_gene: NA; v_gene: TRBV3-1/TRBV3-2; abundance: NA; j_gene: TRBJ2-3; CDR3nt: TGTGCCAGCAGCCAGGTCGTACAGGTGATAAGCACAGATACGCAGTATTTT; CDR3aa: CASSQVVQVISTDTQYF
d_gene: TRBD2; v_gene: TRBV5-4; abundance: NA; j_gene: TRBJ2-5; CDR3nt: TGTGCCAGCAGCTTGAAGACTAGCGGGGGGTGGAGAGAGACCCAGTACTTC; CDR3aa: CASSLKTSGGWRETQYF
d_gene: NA; v_gene: TRBV6-5; abundance: NA; j_gene: TRBJ2-2; CDR3nt: TGTGCCAGCAGTTCTCGGACATTCGGCGGGGAGCTGTTTTTT; CDR3aa: CASSSRTFGGELFF
d_gene: TRBD2; v_gene: TRBV10-3; abundance: NA; j_gene: TRBJ2-7; CDR3nt: TGTGCCATCAGTGAAAGATCTAGCGGGGGAGGCGAGCAGTACTTC; CDR3aa: CAISERSSGGGEQYF